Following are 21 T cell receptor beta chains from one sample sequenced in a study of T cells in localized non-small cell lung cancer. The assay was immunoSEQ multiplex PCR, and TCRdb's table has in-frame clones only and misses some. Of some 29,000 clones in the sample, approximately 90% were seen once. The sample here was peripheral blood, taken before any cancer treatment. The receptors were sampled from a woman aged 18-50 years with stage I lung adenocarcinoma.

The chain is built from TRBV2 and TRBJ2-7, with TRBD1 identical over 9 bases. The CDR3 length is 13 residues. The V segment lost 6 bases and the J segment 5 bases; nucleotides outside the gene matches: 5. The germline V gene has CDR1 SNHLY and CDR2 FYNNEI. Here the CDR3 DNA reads TGTGCCAGCAGGGGGACAGGGTTCGACGAGCAGTACTTC. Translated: CASRGTGFDEQYF.

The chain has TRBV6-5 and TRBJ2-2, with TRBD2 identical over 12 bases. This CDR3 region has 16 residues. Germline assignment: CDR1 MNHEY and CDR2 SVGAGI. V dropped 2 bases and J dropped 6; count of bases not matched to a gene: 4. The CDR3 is CASSYIGLAGSGELFF. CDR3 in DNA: TGTGCCAGCAGTTACATAGGACTAGCGGGATCCGGGGAGCTGTTTTTT.

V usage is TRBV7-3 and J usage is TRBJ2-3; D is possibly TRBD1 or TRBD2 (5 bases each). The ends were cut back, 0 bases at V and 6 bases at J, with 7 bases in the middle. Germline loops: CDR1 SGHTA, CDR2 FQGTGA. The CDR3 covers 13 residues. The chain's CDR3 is CASSLTGADTQYF. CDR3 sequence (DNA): TGTGCCAGCAGCTTAACCGGGGCGGATACGCAGTATTTT.

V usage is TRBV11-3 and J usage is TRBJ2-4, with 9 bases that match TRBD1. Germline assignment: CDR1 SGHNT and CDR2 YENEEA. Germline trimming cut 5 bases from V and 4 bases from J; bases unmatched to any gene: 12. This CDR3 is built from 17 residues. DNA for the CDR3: TGTGCCAGCAGCACCGGGACAGGGTTTAGAAGGAAAAACATTCAGTACTTC. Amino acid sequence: CASSTGTGFRRKNIQYF.

CDR3 sequence: CASSSDRVSPLHF. The CDR3 coding sequence is TGTGCCAGCAGCTCCGACAGGGTTTCACCCCTCCACTTT. The chain joins TRBV5-8 to TRBJ1-6, with 7 bases matching TRBD1. J was trimmed by 9 bases and V by 3 bases; bases with no gene match: 3. Germline values: CDR1 SGHTS, CDR2 YDEGEE. The CDR3 loop spans 13 amino acids.

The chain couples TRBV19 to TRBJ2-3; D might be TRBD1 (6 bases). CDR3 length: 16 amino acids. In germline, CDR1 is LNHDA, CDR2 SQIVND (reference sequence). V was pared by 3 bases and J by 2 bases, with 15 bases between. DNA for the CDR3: TGTGCCAGTAGTATTATCACGGGACATGCCACAGATACGCAGTATTTT. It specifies CASSIITGHATDTQYF.

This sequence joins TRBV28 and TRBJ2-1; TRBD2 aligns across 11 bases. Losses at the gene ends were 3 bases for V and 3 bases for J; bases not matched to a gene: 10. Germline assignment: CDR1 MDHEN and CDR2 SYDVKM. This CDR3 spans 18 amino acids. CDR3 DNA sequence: TGTGCCAGCAGTTTCCAGGGAATAGCGGGAGGGCTCTACAATGAGCAGTTCTTC. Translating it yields CASSFQGIAGGLYNEQFF.

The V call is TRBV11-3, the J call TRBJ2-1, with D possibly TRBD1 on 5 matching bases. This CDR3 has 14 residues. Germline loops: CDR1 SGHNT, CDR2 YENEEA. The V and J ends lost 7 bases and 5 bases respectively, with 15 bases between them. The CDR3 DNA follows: TGTGCCAGCAAAAGAGCAGGGTGGCACAATGAGCAGTTCTTC. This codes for CASKRAGWHNEQFF.

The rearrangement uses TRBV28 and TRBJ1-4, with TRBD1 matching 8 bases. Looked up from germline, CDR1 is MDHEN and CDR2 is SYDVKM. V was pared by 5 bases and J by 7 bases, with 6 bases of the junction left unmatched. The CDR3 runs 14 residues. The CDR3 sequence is CASSAGQGGEKLFF. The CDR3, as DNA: TGTGCCAGCAGTGCAGGACAGGGAGGTGAAAAACTGTTTTTT.

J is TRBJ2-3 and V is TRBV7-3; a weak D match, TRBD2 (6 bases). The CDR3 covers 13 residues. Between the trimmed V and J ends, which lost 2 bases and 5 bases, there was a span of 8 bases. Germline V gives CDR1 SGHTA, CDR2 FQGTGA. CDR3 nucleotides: TGTGCCAGCAGCTTATGGAGGGGAGATACGCAGTATTTT. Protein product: CASSLWRGDTQYF.

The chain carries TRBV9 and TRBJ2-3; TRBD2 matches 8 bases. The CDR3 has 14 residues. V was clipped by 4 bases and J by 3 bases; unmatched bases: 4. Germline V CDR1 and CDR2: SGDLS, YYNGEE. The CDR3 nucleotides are TGTGCCAGCAGCCGGGCTAGCGGGACAGATACGCAGTATTTT. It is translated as CASSRASGTDTQYF.

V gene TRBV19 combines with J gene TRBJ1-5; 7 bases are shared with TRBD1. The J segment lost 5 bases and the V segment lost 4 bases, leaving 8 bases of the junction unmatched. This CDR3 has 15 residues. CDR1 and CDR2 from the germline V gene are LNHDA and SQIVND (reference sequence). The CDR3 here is CASSNDRVSDQPQHF. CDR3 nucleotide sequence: TGTGCCAGTAGTAACGACAGGGTGAGCGATCAGCCCCAGCATTTT.

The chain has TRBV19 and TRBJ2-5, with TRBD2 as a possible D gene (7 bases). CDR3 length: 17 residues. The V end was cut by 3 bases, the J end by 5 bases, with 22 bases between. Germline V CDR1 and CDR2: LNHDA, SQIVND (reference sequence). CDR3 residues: CASSIGGNTGNQETQYF. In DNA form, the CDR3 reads TGTGCCAGTAGTATCGGGGGGAACACAGGGAATCAGGAGACCCAGTACTTC.

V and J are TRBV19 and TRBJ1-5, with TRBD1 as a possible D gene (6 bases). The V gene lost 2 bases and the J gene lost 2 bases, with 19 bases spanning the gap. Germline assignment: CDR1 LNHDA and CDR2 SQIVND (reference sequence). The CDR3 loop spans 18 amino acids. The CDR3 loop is CASSIPRTGGQGNQPQHF. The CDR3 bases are TGTGCCAGTAGTATACCCCGTACGGGGGGCCAAGGCAATCAGCCCCAGCATTTT.

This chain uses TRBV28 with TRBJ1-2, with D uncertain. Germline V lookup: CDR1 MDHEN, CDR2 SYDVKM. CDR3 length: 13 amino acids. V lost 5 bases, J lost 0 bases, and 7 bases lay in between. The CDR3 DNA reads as TGTGCCAGCAGTCGCCAGACTAACTATGGCTACACCTTC. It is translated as CASSRQTNYGYTF.

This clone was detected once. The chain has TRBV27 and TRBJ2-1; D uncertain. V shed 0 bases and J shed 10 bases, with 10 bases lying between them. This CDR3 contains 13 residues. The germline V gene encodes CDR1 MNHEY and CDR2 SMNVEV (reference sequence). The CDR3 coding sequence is TGTGCCAGCAGTTTATCTGGTCTCGAGGAGCAGTTCTTC. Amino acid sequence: CASSLSGLEEQFF.

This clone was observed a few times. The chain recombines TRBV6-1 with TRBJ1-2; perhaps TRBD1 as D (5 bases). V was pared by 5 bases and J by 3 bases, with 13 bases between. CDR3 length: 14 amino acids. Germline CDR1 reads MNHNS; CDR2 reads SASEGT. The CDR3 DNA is TGTGCCAGCAGTCCTAGCGGGGGAGACTATGGCTACACCTTC. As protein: CASSPSGGDYGYTF.

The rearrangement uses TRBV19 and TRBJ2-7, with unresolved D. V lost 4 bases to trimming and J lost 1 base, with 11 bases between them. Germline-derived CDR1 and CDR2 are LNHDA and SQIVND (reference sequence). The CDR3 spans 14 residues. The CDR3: CASSNGEPSYEQYF. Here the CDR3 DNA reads TGTGCCAGTAGTAACGGAGAGCCTTCCTACGAGCAGTACTTC.

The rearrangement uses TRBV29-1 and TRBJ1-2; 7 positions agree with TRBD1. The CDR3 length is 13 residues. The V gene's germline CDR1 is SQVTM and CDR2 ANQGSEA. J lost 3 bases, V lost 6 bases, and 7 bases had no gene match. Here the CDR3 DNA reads TGCAGCGTGCTACAGGGGAGGGACTATGGCTACACCTTC. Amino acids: CSVLQGRDYGYTF.

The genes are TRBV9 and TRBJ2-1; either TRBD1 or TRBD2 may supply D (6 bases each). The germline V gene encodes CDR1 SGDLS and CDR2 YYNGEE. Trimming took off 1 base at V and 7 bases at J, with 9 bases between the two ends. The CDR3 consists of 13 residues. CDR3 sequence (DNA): TGTGCCAGCAGCGTACGAGGGGGGAATGAGCAGTTCTTC. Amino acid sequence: CASSVRGGNEQFF.

This CDR3 reads CAISEGLGNTEAFF. The CDR3 bases are TGTGCCATCAGTGAGGGTCTAGGGAACACTGAAGCTTTCTTT. The genes are TRBV10-3 and TRBJ1-1; D is uncertain. The germline V gene encodes CDR1 ENHRY and CDR2 SYGVKD. V lost 2 bases and J lost 1, with 8 bases in between. This CDR3 has 14 residues.